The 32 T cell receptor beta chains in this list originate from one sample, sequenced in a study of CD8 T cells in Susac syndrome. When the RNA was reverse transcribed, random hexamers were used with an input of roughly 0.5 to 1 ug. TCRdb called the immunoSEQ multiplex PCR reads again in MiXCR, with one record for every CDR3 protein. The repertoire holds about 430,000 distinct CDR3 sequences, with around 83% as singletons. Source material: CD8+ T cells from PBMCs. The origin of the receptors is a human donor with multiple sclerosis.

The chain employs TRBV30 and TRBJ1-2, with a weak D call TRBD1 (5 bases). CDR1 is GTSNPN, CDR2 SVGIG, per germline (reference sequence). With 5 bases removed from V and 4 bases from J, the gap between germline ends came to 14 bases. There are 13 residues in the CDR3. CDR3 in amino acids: CAWGVGVGYGYTF. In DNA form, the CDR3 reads TGTGCCTGGGGGGTAGGGGTTGGCTATGGCTACACCTTC.

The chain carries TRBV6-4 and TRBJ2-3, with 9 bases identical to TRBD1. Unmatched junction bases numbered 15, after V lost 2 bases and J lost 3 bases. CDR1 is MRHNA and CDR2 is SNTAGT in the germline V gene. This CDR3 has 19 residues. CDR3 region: CASSDPDPTGGVETDTQYF. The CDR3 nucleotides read TGTGCCAGCAGTGACCCGGACCCAACAGGGGGCGTTGAAACAGATACGCAGTATTTT.

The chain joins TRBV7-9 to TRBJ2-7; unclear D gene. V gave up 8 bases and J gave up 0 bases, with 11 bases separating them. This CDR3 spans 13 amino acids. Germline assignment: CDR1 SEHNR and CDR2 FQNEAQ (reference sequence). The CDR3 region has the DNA TGTGCCAGCTCGCCCCAGAGCTCCTACGAGCAGTACTTC. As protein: CASSPQSSYEQYF.

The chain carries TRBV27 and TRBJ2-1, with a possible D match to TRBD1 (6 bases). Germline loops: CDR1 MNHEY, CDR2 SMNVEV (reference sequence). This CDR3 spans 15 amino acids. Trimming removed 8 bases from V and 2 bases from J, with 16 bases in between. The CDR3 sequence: CASAPSGVAYNEQFF. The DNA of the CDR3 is TGTGCCAGCGCCCCGTCAGGGGTCGCCTACAATGAGCAGTTCTTC.

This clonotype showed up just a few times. This CDR3 reads CASSQGVGGETAEQYF. The CDR3 nucleotides read TGCGCCAGCAGCCAGGGCGTTGGGGGGGAGACAGCCGAGCAGTACTTC. V is TRBV4-1 and J is TRBJ2-7; 7 nucleotides match TRBD2. J lost 6 bases, V lost 3 bases, and 14 bases had no gene match. The germline V gene has CDR1 MGHRA and CDR2 YSYEKL. This CDR3 region has 16 residues.

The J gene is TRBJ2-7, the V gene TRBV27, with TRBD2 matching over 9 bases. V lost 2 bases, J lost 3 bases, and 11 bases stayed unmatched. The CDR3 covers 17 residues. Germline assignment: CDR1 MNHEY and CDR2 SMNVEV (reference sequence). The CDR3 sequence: CASSLNAKREAHYEQYF. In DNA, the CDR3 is TGTGCCAGCAGTTTAAACGCGAAGCGGGAGGCTCACTACGAGCAGTACTTC.

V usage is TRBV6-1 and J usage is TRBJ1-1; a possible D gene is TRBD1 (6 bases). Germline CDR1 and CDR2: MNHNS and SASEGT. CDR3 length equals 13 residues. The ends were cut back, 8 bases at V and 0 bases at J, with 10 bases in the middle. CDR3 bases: TGTGCCAGCCGACAGGCCCTGAACACTGAAGCTTTCTTT. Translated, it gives CASRQALNTEAFF.

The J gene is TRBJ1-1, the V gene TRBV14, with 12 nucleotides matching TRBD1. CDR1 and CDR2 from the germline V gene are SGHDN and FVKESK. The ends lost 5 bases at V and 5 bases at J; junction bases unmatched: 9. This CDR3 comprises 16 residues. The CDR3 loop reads CASSGDRGLFGTEAFF. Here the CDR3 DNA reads TGTGCCAGCAGCGGGGACAGGGGGCTTTTCGGGACTGAAGCTTTCTTT.

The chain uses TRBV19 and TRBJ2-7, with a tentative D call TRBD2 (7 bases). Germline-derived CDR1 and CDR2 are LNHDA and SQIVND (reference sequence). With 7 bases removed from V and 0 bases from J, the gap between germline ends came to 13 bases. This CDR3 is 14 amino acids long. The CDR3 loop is CASNPGGFSYEQYF. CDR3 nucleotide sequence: TGTGCCAGTAATCCGGGGGGCTTCTCCTACGAGCAGTACTTC.

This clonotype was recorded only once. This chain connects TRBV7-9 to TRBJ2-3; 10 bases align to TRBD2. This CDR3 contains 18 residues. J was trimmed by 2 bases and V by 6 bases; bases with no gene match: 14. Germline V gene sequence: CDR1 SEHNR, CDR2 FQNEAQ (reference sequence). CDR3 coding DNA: TGTGCCAGCAGACCTTTGACTAGCGGGTTAGGCCCCACAGATACGCAGTATTTT. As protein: CASRPLTSGLGPTDTQYF.

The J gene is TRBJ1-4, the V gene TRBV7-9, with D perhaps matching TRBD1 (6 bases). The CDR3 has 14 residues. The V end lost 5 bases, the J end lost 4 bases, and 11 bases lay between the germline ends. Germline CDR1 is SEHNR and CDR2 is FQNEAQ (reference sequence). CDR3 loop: CASSLGGLNEKLFF. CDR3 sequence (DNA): TGTGCCAGCAGCCTAGGGGGACTTAATGAAAAACTGTTTTTT.

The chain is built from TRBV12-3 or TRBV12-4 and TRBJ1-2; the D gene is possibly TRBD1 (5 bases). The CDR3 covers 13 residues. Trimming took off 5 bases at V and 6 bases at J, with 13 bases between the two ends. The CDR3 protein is CASSPGTPDGYTF. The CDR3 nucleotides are TGTGCCAGCAGTCCCGGGACGCCGGATGGCTACACCTTC.

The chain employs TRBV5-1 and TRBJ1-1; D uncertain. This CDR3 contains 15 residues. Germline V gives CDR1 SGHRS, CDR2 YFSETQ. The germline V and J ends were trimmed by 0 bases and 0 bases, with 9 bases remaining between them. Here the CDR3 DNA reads TGCGCCAGCAGCTTGGCCGAGGGAATGAACACTGAAGCTTTCTTT. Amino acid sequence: CASSLAEGMNTEAFF.

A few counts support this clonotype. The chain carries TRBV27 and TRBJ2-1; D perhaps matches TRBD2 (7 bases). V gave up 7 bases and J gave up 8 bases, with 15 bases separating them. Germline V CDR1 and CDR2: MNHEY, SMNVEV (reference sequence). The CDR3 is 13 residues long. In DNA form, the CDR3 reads TGTGCCAGCACCCCCCGGGGGGCCGATGAGCAGTTCTTC. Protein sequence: CASTPRGADEQFF.

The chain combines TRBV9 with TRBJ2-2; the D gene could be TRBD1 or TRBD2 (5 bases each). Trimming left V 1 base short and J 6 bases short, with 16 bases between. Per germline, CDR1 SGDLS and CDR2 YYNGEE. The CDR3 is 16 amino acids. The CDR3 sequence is CASSVLGEWFPGELFF. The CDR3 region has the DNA TGTGCCAGCAGCGTACTAGGGGAGTGGTTCCCCGGGGAGCTGTTTTTT.

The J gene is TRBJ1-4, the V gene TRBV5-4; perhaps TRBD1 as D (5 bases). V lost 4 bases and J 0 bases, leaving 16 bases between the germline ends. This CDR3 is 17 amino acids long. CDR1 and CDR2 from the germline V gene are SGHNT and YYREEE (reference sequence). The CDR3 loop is CASSGGSGGATNEKLFF. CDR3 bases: TGTGCCAGCAGCGGGGGTTCGGGGGGTGCAACTAATGAAAAACTGTTTTTT.

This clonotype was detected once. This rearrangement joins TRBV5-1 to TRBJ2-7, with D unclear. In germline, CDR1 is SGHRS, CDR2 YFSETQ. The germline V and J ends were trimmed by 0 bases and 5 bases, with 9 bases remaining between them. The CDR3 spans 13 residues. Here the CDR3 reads CASSLAVPDEQYF. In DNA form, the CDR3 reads TGCGCCAGCAGCTTGGCGGTCCCCGACGAGCAGTACTTC.

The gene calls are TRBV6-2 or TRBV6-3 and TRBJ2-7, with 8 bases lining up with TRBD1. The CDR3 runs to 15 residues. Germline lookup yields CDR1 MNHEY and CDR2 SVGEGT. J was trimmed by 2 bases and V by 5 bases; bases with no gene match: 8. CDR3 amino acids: CASSLLQDRAYEQYF. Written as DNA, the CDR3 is TGTGCCAGCAGTCTACTCCAGGACAGGGCCTACGAGCAGTACTTC.

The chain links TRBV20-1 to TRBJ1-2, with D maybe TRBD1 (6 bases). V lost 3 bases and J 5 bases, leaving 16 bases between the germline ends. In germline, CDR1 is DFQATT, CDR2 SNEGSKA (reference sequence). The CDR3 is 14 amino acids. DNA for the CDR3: TGCAGTGCTAGGAACAAGGGGGAACAATATGGCTACACCTTC. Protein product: CSARNKGEQYGYTF.

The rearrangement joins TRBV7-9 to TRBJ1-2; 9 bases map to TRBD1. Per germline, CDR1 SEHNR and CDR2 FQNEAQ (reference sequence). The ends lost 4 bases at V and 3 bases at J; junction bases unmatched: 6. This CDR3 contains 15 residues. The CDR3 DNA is TGTGCCAGCAGCTCACGGGACAGGGACCACTATGGCTACACCTTC. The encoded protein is CASSSRDRDHYGYTF.

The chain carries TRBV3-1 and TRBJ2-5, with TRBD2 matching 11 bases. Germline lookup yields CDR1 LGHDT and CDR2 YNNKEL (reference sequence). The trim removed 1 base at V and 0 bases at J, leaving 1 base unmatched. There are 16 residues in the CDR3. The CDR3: CASSQGLAGYQETQYF. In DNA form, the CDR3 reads TGTGCCAGCAGCCAAGGACTAGCGGGATACCAAGAGACCCAGTACTTC.

The CDR3 coding sequence is TGTGCCAGCAGGGAAACCGGGACAGCTGTCAATCAGCCCCAGCATTTT. This translates into CASRETGTAVNQPQHF. The chain is built from TRBV28 and TRBJ1-5, with TRBD1 identical over 7 bases. Trimming at V came to 6 bases and at J to 3 bases, leaving 11 bases not matched to a gene. There are 16 residues in the CDR3. Germline loops: CDR1 MDHEN, CDR2 SYDVKM.

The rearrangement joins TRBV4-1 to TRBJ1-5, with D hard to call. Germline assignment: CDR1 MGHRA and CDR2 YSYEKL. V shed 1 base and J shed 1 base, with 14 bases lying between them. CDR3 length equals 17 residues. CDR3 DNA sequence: TGCGCCAGCAGCCAAGTTCCGGCGGGGTTGAGCAATCAGCCCCAGCATTTT. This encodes CASSQVPAGLSNQPQHF.

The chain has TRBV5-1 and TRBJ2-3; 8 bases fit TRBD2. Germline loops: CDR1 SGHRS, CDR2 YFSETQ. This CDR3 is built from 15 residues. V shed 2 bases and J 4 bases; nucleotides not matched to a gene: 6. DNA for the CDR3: TGCGCCAGCAGCTTTGCCGGGAGGGCCCCAGATACGCAGTATTTT. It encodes CASSFAGRAPDTQYF.

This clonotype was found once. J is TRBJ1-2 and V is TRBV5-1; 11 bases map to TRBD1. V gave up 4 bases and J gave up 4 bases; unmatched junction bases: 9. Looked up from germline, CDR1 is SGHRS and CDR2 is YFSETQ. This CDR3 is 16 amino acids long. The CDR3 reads CASSQDRGLGGYGYTF. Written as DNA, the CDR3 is TGCGCCAGCAGCCAGGACAGGGGGCTCGGCGGCTATGGCTACACCTTC.

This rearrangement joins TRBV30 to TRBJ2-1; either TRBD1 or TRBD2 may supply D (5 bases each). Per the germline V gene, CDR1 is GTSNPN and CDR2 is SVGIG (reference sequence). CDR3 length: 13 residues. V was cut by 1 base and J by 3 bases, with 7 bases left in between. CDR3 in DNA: TGTGCCTGGAGTGGGGGGTACTACAATGAGCAGTTCTTC. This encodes CAWSGGYYNEQFF. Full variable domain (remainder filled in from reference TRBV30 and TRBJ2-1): SQTIHQWPATLVQPVGSPLSLECTVEGTSNPNLYWYRQAAGRGLQLLFYSVGIGQISSEVPQNLSASRPQDRQFILSSKKLLLSDSGFYLCAWSGGYYNEQFFGPGTRLTVL.

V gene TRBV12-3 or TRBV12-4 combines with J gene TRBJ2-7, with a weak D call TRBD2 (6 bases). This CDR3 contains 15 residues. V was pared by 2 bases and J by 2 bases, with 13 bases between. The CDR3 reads CASSLSLANTYEQYF. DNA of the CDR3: TGTGCCAGCAGTTTATCGCTAGCGAATACCTACGAGCAGTACTTC.

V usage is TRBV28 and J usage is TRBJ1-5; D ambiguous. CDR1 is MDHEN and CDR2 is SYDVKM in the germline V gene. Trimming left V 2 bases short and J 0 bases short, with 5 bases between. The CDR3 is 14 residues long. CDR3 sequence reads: CASSLRRSNQPQHF. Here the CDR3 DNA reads TGTGCCAGCAGTTTAAGACGTAGCAATCAGCCCCAGCATTTT.

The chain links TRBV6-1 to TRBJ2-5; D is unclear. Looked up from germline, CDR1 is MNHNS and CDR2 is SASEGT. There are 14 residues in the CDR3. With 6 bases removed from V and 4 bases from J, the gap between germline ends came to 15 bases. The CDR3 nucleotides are TGTGCCAGCAGCGGCCAAACCTTTCCAGAGACCCAGTACTTC. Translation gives CASSGQTFPETQYF.

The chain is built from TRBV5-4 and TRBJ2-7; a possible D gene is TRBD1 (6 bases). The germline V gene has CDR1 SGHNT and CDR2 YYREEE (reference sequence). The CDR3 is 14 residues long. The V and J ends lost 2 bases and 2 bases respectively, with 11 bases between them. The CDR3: CASSFWTATYEQYF. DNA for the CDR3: TGTGCCAGCAGCTTCTGGACAGCAACCTACGAGCAGTACTTC.

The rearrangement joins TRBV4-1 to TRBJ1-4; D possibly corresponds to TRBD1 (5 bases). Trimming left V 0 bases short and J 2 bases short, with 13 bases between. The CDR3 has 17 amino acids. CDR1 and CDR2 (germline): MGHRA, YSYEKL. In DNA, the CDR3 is TGCGCCAGCAGCCAAGACGGGGGGATAGGCACTAATGAAAAACTGTTTTTT. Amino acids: CASSQDGGIGTNEKLFF.

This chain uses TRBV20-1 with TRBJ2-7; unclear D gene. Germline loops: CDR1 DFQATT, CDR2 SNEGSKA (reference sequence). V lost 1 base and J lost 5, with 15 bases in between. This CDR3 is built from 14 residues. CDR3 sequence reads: CSARGYVPFHEQYF. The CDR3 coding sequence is TGCAGTGCTAGAGGGTACGTCCCGTTCCACGAGCAGTACTTC.